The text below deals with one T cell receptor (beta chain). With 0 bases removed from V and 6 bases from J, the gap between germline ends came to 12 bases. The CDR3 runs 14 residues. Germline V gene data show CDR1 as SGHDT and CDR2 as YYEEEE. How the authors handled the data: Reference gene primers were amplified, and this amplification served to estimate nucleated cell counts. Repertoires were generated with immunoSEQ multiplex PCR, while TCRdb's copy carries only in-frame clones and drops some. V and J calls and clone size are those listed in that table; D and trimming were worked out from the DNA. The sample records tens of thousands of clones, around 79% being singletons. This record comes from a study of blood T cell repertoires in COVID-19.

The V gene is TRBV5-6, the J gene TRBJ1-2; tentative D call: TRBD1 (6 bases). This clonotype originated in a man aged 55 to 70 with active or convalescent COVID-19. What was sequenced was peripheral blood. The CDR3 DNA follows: TGTGCCAGCAGCTTGGAACAGGGTTTTCATGGCTACACCTTC. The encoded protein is CASSLEQGFHGYTF. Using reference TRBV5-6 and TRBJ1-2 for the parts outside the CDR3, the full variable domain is DAGVTQSPTHLIKTRGQQVTLRCSPKSGHDTVSWYQQALGQGPQFIFQYYEEEERQRGNFPDRFSGHQFPNYSSELNVNALLLGDSALYLCASSLEQGFHGYTFGSGTRLTVV.